This T cell receptor (beta chain) derives from a study of vaccination and CD4 T cells after COVID-19. CD4+ T cells that had been cultured provided DNA sequenced with the Oncomine TCR Beta short-read assay. Cultured CD4+ T cells yielded the extracted genomic DNA. MiXCR was run by TCRdb on the PCR reads, yielding one entry per CDR3 protein. The sample consists of around 10,000 distinct CDR3 sequences, under 30% of them appearing once. The sample's treatment: approximately nine-day PBMC culture with coronavirus spike peptide pools or control peptides (ViraFEST assay). Ahead of the COVID-19 pandemic (2011-2018), the CD4+ T cells of the unexposed donor were collected. With about 10 ug/ml peptide pools and roughly 9.2 IU/ml IL-2, PBMCs were cultured at some 2 million per well. The table lists this clonotype with a few counts. The antigen is unknown. This CDR3 comprises 14 residues. The V and J ends lost 1 base and 5 bases, in that order; junction bases with no gene match: 4. Looked up from germline, CDR1 is LGHNA and CDR2 is YSLEER.

The TCR was taken from a human donor in good health. J is TRBJ1-1 and V is TRBV4-3, with TRBD1 matching 7 bases. The specimen sequenced was CD4+ T cells from blood, cultured in vitro. CDR3: CASSQAGGITEAFF. The CDR3, as DNA: TGCGCCAGCAGCCAAGCAGGGGGTATAACTGAAGCTTTCTTT.